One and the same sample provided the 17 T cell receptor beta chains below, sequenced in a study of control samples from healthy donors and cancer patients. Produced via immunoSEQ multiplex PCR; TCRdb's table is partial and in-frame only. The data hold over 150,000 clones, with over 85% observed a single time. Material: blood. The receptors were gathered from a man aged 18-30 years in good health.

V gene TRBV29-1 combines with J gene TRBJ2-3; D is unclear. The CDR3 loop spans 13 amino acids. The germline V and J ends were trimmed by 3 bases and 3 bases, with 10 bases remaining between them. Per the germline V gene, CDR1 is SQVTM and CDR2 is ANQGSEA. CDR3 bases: TGCAGCGTTGAGGATGGGGTGACAGATACGCAGTATTTT. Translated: CSVEDGVTDTQYF.

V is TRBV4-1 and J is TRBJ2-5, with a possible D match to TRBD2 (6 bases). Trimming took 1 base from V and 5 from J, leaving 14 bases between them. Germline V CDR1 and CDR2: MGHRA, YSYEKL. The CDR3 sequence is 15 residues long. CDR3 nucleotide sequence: TGCGCCAGCAGCCAAGGGCGGGGATCGGTCGAGACCCAGTACTTC. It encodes CASSQGRGSVETQYF.

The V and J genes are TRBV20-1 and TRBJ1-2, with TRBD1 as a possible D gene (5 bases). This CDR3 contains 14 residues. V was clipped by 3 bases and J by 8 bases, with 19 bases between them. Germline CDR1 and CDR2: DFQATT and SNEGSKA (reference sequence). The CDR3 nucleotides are TGCAGTGCTAGTGACCCGACAGTTCTTGGGGGCTACACCTTC. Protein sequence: CSASDPTVLGGYTF.

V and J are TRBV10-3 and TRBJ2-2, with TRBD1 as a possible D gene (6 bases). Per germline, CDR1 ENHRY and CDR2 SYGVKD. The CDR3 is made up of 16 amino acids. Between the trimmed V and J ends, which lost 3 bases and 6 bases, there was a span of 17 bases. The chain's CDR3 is CAISESQGSRAGELFF. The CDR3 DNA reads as TGTGCCATCAGTGAAAGTCAGGGGTCGAGGGCCGGGGAGCTGTTTTTT.

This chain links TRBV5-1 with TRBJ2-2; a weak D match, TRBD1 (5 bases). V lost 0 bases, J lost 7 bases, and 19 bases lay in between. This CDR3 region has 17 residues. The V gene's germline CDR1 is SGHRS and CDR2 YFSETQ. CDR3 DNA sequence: TGCGCCAGCAGCTTGGATCTTTCGCAGGGTCGTGGCGGGGAGCTGTTTTTT. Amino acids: CASSLDLSQGRGGELFF.

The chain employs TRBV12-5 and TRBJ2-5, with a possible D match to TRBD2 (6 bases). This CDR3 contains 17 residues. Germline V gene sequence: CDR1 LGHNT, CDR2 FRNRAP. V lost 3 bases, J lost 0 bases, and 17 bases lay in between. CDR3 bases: TGTGCTAGTGGTTTCTACACAAGCCGGGAGTACCAAGAGACCCAGTACTTC. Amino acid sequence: CASGFYTSREYQETQYF.

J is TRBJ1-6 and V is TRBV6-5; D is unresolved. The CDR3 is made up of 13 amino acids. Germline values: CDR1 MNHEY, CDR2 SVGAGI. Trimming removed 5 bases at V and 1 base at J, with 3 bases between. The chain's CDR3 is CASSRSYNSPLHF. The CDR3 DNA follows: TGTGCCAGCAGTCGTTCCTATAATTCACCCCTCCACTTT.

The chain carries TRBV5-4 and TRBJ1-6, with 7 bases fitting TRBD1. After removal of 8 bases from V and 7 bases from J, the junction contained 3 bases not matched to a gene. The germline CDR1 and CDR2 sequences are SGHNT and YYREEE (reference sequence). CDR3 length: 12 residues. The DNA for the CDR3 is TGTGCCAGTGGGACAGCAAATTCACCCCTCCACTTT. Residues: CASGTANSPLHF. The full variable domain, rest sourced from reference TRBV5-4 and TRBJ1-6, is ETGVTQSPTHLIKTRGQQVTLRCSSQSGHNTVSWYQQALGQGPQFIFQYYREEENGRGNFPPRFSGLQFPNYSSELNVNALELDDSALYLCASGTANSPLHFGNGTRLTVT.

CDR3 coding DNA: TGTGCCAGCAGAGCCGCCAGGGGGAACACTGAAGCTTTCTTT. Amino acids: CASRAARGNTEAFF. This rearrangement joins TRBV2 to TRBJ1-1; maybe TRBD1 (6 bases). This CDR3 has 14 residues. Looked up from germline, CDR1 is SNHLY and CDR2 is FYNNEI. V was shortened by 6 bases and J by 1 base, with 12 bases between the two germline ends.

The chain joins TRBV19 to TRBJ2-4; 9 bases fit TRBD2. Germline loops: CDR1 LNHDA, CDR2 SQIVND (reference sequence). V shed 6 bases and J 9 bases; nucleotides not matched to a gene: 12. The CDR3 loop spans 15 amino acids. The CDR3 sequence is CASRPTSGNAGIQYF. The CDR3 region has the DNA TGTGCCAGTAGGCCGACTAGCGGAAACGCCGGCATTCAGTACTTC.

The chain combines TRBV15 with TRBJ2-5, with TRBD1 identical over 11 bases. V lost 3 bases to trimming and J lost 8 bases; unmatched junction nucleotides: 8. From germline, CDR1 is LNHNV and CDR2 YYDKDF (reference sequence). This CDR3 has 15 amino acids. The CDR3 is CATSSTGTGGITQYF. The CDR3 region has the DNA TGTGCCACCAGCAGCACCGGGACAGGGGGGATAACCCAGTACTTC.

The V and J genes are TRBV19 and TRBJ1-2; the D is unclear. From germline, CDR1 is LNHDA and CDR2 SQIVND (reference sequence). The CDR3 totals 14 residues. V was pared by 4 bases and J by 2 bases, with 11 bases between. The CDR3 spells CASSTSEQNYGYTF. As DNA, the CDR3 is TGTGCCAGTAGTACATCTGAGCAGAACTATGGCTACACCTTC.

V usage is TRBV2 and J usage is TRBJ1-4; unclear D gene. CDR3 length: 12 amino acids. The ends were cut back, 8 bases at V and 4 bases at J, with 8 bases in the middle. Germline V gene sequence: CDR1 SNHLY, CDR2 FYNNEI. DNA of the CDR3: TGTGCCAGCCGGGAATTTAATGAAAAACTGTTTTTT. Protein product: CASREFNEKLFF.

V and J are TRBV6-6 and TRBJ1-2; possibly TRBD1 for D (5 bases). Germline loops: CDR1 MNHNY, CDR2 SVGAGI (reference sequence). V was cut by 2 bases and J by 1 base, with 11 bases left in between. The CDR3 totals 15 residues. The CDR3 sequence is CASSYTPGGNYGYTF. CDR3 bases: TGTGCCAGCAGTTACACCCCCGGGGGTAACTATGGCTACACCTTC.

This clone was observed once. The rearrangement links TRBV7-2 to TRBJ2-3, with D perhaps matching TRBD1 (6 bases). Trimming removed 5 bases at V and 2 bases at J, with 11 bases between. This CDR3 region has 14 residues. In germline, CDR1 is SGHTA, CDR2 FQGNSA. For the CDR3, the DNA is TGTGCCAGCAGCCCGACAGGAGCCACAGATACGCAGTATTTT. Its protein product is CASSPTGATDTQYF. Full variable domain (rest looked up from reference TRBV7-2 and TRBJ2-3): GAGVSQSPSNKVTEKGKDVELRCDPISGHTALYWYRQSLGQGLEFLIYFQGNSAPDKSGLPSDRFSAERTGGSVSTLTIQRTQQEDSAVYLCASSPTGATDTQYFGPGTRLTVL.

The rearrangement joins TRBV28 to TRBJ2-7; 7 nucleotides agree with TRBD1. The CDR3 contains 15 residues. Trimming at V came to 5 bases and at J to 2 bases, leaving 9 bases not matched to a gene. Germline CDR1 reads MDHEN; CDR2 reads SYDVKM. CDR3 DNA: TGTGCCAGCAGTGCCCCGCAGGGGGTACCCTACGAGCAGTACTTC. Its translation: CASSAPQGVPYEQYF.

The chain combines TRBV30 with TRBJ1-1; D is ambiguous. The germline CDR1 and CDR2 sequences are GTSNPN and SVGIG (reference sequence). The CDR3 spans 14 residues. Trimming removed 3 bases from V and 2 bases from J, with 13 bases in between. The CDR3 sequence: CAWRIWEPNTEAFF. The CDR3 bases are TGTGCCTGGAGGATATGGGAACCAAACACTGAAGCTTTCTTT.